This T cell receptor beta chain was identified during a study of response to subunit inactivated influenza vaccine. Whole-study findings and limits: The authors suggested that few new T cells are recruited per seasonal influenza vaccination.

TCRdb independently ran MiXCR on the RT-PCR reads; one entry per CDR3 protein. The table lists about 780,000 distinct CDR3 sequences, approximately 17% of them singletons, with approximately 11% in the top ten. As concerns this clonotype: Its cognate antigen is unknown.

Germline CDR1 and CDR2: SGHVS and FQNEAQ. Trimming at V came to 0 bases and at J to 6 bases, leaving 1 base not matched to a gene. The length of the CDR3 is 14 residues. This chain connects TRBV7-8 to TRBJ2-1, with TRBD2 matching 8 bases. The sequences come from PBMCs from blood, collected roughly 5 days after vaccination. The TCR originated in a middle-aged man who received an inactivated influenza vaccine. CDR3 bases: TGTGCCAGCAGCTTAGCTGGGACTAGCAATGAGCAGTTCTTC. This codes for CASSLAGTSNEQFF.